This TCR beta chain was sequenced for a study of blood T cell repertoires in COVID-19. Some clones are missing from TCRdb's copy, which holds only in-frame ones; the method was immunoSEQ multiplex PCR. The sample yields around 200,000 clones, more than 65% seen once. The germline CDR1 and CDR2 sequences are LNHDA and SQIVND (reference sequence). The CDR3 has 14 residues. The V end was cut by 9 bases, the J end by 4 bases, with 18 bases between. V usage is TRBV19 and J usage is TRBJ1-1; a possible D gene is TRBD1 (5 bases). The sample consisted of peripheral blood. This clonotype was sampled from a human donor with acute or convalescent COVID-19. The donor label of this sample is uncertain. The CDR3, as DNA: TGTGCCAGCGATCGAGCAGGGAGGGGCACTGAAGCTTTCTTT. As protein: CASDRAGRGTEAFF.